The rows below give T cell receptor beta chains drawn from one sample of a study of CXCR3-negative and CXCR3-positive naive CD8 T cells. No DNA is given; TCRdb re-called the 5' RACE reads and lists each CDR3 protein once. In all, the sample yields over 8,000 distinct CDR3 sequences. Material: naive CXCR3- CD8+ T cells from blood. These receptor sequences come from a human donor in good health. Some clones in this sample may be carry-over from other donors' samples. The CDR3 runs from the conserved cysteine through the conserved F or W. The size field is filled for only some rows; it gives once, few, many or a size class.

cdr3_length: 15
v_call: TRBV7-9
j_call: TRBJ1-2
clone_size: -
cdr3_aa: CASTDPGTGFYGYTF

cdr3_length: 15
v_call: TRBV6-5
j_call: TRBJ2-7
clone_size: medium-sized
cdr3_aa: CASSQTSGSSYEQYF

cdr3_length: 13
v_call: TRBV28
j_call: TRBJ1-1
clone_size: -
cdr3_aa: CASSSQGNTEAFF

cdr3_length: 16
v_call: TRBV12-3/TRBV12-4
j_call: TRBJ2-1
clone_size: -
cdr3_aa: CASTFGAGGPYNEQFF

cdr3_length: 13
v_call: TRBV20-1
j_call: TRBJ1-5
clone_size: medium-sized
cdr3_aa: CSATDLSNQPQHF

cdr3_length: 17
v_call: TRBV11-2
j_call: TRBJ2-1
clone_size: -
cdr3_aa: CASSQGLAGPFNPEQFF

cdr3_length: 15
v_call: TRBV7-9
j_call: TRBJ1-1
clone_size: -
cdr3_aa: CASSLAGGLGTEAFF

cdr3_length: 14
v_call: TRBV27
j_call: TRBJ1-2
clone_size: medium-sized
cdr3_aa: CASSPSGTASGYTF

cdr3_length: 12
v_call: TRBV19
j_call: TRBJ2-7
clone_size: medium-sized
cdr3_aa: CASSIAGYEQYF

cdr3_length: 15
v_call: TRBV20-1
j_call: TRBJ2-3
clone_size: medium-sized
cdr3_aa: CSAREPGAHTDTQYF

cdr3_length: 13
v_call: TRBV7-6
j_call: TRBJ2-1
clone_size: -
cdr3_aa: CASSFMGSNEQFF

cdr3_length: 15
v_call: TRBV20-1
j_call: TRBJ2-7
clone_size: medium-sized
cdr3_aa: CSARDPGTGYNEQYF

cdr3_length: 17
v_call: TRBV7-2
j_call: TRBJ2-1
clone_size: -
cdr3_aa: CASSSATSGSSYNEQFF

cdr3_length: 12
v_call: TRBV29-1
j_call: TRBJ2-1
clone_size: medium-sized
cdr3_aa: CSVVPGYNEQFF

cdr3_length: 15
v_call: TRBV6-5
j_call: TRBJ2-1
clone_size: -
cdr3_aa: CASSYSLAGVNQQFF

cdr3_length: 15
v_call: TRBV6-2/TRBV6-3
j_call: TRBJ2-3
clone_size: -
cdr3_aa: CASSYVAASTDTQYF

cdr3_length: 15
v_call: TRBV5-1
j_call: TRBJ1-1
clone_size: -
cdr3_aa: CASSPEPGQYTEAFF

cdr3_length: 11
v_call: TRBV12-3/TRBV12-4
j_call: TRBJ2-5
clone_size: medium-sized
cdr3_aa: CASSFLETQYF

cdr3_length: 15
v_call: TRBV7-7
j_call: TRBJ2-1
clone_size: -
cdr3_aa: CASSFSLAGDNEQFF

cdr3_length: 16
v_call: TRBV7-9
j_call: TRBJ2-1
clone_size: medium-sized
cdr3_aa: CASSLALGGLGNEQFF

cdr3_length: 16
v_call: TRBV11-3
j_call: TRBJ2-1
clone_size: -
cdr3_aa: CASSSLGSVRYNEQFF

cdr3_length: 15
v_call: TRBV9
j_call: TRBJ2-7
clone_size: medium-sized
cdr3_aa: CASSAGSGSSYEQYF

cdr3_length: 17
v_call: TRBV7-2
j_call: TRBJ2-3
clone_size: -
cdr3_aa: CASSSSGASGILDTQYF

cdr3_length: 11
v_call: TRBV29-1
j_call: TRBJ2-7
clone_size: -
cdr3_aa: CSVLDLGEQYF

cdr3_length: 14
v_call: TRBV21-1
j_call: TRBJ1-5
clone_size: medium-sized
cdr3_aa: CASSEVPSNQPQHF

cdr3_length: 13
v_call: TRBV20-1
j_call: TRBJ2-1
clone_size: -
cdr3_aa: CSARISDYNEQFF

cdr3_length: 14
v_call: TRBV12-3/TRBV12-4
j_call: TRBJ2-6
clone_size: -
cdr3_aa: CASRGSSGANVLTF

cdr3_length: 13
v_call: TRBV7-8
j_call: TRBJ1-2
clone_size: -
cdr3_aa: CASSFNRGDGYTF

cdr3_length: 15
v_call: TRBV6-5
j_call: TRBJ1-1
clone_size: -
cdr3_aa: CASSYRSRVETEAFF

cdr3_length: 18
v_call: TRBV20-1
j_call: TRBJ2-3
clone_size: medium-sized
cdr3_aa: CSARVTSLAGVRTDTQYF

cdr3_length: 17
v_call: TRBV2
j_call: TRBJ1-5
clone_size: -
cdr3_aa: CASIPGQGAYSNQPQHF